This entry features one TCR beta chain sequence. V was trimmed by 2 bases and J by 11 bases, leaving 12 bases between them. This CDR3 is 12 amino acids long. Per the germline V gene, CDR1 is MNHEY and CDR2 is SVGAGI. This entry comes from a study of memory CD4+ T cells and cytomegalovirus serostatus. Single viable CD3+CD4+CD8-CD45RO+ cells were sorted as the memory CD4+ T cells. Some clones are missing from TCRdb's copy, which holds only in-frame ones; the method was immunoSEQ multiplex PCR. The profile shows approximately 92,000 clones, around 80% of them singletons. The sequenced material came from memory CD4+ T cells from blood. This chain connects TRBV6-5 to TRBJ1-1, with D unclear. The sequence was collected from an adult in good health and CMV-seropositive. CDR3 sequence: CASSYLYGQAFF. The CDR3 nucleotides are TGTGCCAGCAGTTACCTATATGGTCAGGCTTTCTTT.